These 2 T cell receptor beta chains originate from one sample sequenced in a study of CD8+ T cells in alopecia areata. Isolated RNA was reverse transcribed into cDNA used as the sequencing template. Repertoires were generated with immunoSEQ multiplex PCR, while TCRdb's copy carries only in-frame clones and drops some. The sample shows 150,000 or so clones, roughly 48% of them seen only once. The specimen sequenced was CD4+ T cells sorted from blood. The origin of the receptors is a human donor with alopecia areata.

The rearrangement uses TRBV6-5 and TRBJ2-2; tentatively, D is TRBD2 (6 bases). The ends were cut back, 6 bases at V and 5 bases at J, with 13 bases in the middle. CDR1 MNHEY and CDR2 SVGAGI come from the germline V gene. This CDR3 region has 14 residues. CDR3 coding DNA: TGTGCCAGCAGCCGGGACTTGCAAACCGGGGAGCTGTTTTTT. Amino acids: CASSRDLQTGELFF.

The chain links TRBV25-1 to TRBJ2-5; no reliable D call. Per the germline V gene, CDR1 is MGHDK and CDR2 is SYGVNS. The V and J ends lost 7 bases and 13 bases respectively, with 16 bases between them. The CDR3 totals 11 residues. CDR3 protein: CASTLGSLGYF. CDR3 DNA sequence: TGTGCCAGCACCCTGGGTAGCCTGGGGTACTTC.